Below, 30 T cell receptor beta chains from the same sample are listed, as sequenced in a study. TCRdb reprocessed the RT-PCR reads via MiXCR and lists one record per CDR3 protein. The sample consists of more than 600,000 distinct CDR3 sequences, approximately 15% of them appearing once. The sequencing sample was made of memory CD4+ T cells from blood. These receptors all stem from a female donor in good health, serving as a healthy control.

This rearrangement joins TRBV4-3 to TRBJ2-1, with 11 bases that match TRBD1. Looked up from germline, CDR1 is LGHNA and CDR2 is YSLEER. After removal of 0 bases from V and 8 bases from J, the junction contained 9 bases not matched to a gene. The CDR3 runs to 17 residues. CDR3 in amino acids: CASSQDLVRTGGYEQFF. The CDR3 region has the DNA TGCGCCAGCAGCCAAGATCTTGTGAGGACAGGGGGCTATGAGCAGTTCTTC.

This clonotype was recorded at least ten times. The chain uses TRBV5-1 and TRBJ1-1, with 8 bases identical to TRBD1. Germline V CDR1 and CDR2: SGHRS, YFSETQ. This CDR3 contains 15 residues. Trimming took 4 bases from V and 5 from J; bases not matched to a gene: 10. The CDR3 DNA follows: TGCGCCAGCAGCAATACCCCAGGGGGCCTTACTGAAGCTTTCTTT. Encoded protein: CASSNTPGGLTEAFF.

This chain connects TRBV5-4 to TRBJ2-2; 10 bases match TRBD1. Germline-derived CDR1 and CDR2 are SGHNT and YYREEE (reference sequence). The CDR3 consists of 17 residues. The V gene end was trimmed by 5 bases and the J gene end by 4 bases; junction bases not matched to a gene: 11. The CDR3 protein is CASSPNRDRGFTGELFF. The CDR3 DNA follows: TGTGCCAGCAGTCCAAACCGGGACAGGGGTTTCACCGGGGAGCTGTTTTTT.

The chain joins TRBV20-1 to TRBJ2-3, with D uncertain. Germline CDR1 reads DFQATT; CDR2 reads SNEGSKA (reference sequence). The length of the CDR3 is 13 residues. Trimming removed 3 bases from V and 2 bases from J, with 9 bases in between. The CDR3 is CSARNTPTDTQYF. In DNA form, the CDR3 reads TGCAGTGCTAGGAATACTCCCACAGATACGCAGTATTTT.

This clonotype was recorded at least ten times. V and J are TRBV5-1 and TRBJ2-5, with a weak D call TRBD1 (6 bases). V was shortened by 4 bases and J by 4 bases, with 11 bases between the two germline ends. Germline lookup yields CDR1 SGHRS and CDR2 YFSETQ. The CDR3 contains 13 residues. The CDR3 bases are TGCGCCAGCAGCCCCGGGACATCAGAGACCCAGTACTTC. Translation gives CASSPGTSETQYF.

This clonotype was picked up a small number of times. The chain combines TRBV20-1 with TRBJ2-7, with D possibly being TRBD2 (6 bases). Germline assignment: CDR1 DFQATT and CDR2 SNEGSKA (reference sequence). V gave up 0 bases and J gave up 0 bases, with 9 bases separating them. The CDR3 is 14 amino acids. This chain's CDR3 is CSAREGGPSYEQYF. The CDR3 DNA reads TGCAGTGCTAGAGAGGGGGGACCCTCCTACGAGCAGTACTTC.

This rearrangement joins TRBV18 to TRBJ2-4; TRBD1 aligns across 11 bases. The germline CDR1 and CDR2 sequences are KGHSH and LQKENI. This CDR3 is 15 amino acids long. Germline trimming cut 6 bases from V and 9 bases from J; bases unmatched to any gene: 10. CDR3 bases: TGTGCCAGCTCCCCGGGACAGGGGGAGATGGGCATTCAGTACTTC. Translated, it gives CASSPGQGEMGIQYF.

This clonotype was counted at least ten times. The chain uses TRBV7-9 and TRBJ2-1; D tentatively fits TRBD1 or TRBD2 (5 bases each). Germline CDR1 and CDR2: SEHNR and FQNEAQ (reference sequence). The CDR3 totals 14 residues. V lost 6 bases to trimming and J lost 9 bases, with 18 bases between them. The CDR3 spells CASSFNRIEGEQFF. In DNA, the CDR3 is TGTGCCAGCAGTTTTAACAGGATTGAGGGTGAGCAGTTCTTC.

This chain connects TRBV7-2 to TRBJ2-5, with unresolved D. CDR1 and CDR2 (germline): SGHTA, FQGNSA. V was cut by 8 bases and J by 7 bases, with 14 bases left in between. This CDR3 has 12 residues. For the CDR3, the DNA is TGTGCCAGCGACGCTTCCGGTGGGACCCAGTACTTC. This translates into CASDASGGTQYF.

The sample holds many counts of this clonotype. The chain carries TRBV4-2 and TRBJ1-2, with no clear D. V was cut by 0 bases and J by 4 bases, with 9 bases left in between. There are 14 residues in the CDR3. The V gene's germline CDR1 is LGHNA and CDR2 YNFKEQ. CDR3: CASSQEYRAYGYTF. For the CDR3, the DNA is TGTGCCAGCAGCCAAGAGTATAGGGCCTATGGCTACACCTTC.

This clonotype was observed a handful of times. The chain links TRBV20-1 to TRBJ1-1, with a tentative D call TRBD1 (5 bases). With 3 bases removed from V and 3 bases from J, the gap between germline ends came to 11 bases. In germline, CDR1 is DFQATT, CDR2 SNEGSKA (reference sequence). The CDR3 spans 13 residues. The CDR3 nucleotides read TGCAGTGCTAGTAGGGGAAGGGACACTGAAGCTTTCTTT. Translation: CSASRGRDTEAFF.

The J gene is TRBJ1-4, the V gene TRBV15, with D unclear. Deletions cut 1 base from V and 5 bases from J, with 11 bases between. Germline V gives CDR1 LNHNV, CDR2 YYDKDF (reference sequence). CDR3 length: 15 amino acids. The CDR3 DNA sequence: TGTGCCACCAGCAGAGCCGGGGTATGGAATGAAAAACTGTTTTTT. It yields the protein CATSRAGVWNEKLFF.

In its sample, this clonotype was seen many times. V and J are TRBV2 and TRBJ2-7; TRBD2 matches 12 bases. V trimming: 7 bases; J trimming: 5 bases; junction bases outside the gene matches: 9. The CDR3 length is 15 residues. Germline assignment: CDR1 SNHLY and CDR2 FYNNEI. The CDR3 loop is CASNVRTSGTDEQYF. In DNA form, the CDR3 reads TGTGCCAGCAACGTAAGGACTAGCGGGACCGACGAGCAGTACTTC.

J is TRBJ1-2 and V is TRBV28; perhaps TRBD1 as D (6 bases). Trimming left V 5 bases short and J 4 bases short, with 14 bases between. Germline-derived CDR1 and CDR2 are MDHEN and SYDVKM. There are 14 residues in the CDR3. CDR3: CASSGSQGSYGYTF. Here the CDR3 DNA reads TGTGCCAGCAGTGGATCACAGGGTTCCTATGGCTACACCTTC.

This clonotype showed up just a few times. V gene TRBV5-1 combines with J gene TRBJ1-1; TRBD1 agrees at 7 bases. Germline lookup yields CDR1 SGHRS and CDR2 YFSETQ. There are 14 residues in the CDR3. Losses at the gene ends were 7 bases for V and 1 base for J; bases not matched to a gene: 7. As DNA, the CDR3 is TGCGCCAGCGGGAAGGACAGGCCGAACACTGAAGCTTTCTTT. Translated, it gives CASGKDRPNTEAFF. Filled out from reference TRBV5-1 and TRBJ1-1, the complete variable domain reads KAGVTQTPRYLIKTRGQQVTLSCSPISGHRSVSWYQQTPGQGLQFLFEYFSETQRNKGNFPGRFSGRQFSNSRSEMNVSTLELGDSALYLCASGKDRPNTEAFFGQGTRLTVV.

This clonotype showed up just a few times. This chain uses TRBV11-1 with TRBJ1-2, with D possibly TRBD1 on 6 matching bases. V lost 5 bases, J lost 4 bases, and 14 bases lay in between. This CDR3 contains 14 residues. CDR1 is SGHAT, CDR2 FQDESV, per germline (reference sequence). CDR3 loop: CASSSRGGRYGYTF. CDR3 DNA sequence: TGTGCCAGCAGCAGTCGAGGGGGGCGCTATGGCTACACCTTC.

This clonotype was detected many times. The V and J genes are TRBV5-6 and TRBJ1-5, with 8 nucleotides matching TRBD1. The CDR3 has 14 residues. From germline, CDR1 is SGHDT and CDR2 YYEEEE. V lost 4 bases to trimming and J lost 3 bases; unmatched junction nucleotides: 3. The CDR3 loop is CASSRTGPNQPQHF. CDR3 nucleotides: TGTGCCAGCAGCAGGACAGGGCCCAATCAGCCCCAGCATTTT. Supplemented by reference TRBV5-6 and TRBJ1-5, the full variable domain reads DAGVTQSPTHLIKTRGQQVTLRCSPKSGHDTVSWYQQALGQGPQFIFQYYEEEERQRGNFPDRFSGHQFPNYSSELNVNALLLGDSALYLCASSRTGPNQPQHFGDGTRLSIL.

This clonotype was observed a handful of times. The CDR3 sequence: CASSFPSGGATQYF. For the CDR3, the DNA is TGTGCCAGCAGCTTCCCTAGCGGGGGAGCGACGCAGTATTTT. The chain links TRBV11-2 to TRBJ2-3; 10 bases map to TRBD2. Looked up from germline, CDR1 is SGHAT and CDR2 is FQNNGV. V was clipped by 3 bases and J by 9 bases; unmatched bases: 6. CDR3 length: 14 residues.

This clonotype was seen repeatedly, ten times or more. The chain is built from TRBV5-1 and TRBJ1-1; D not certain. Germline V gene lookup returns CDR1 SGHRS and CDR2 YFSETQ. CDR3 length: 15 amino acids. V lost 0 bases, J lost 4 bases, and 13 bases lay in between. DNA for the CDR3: TGCGCCAGCAGCTTGGGGGTGCTTGGAGGCACTGAAGCTTTCTTT. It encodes CASSLGVLGGTEAFF.

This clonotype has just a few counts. The CDR3: CASSHSGGTNTGELFF. The CDR3 DNA reads as TGTGCCAGCAGCCACTCAGGGGGCACCAACACCGGGGAGCTGTTTTTT. The chain carries TRBV11-1 and TRBJ2-2; 8 bases agree with TRBD1. CDR1 and CDR2 from the germline V gene are SGHAT and FQDESV (reference sequence). This CDR3 contains 16 residues. Germline trimming cut 5 bases from V and 2 bases from J; bases unmatched to any gene: 7.

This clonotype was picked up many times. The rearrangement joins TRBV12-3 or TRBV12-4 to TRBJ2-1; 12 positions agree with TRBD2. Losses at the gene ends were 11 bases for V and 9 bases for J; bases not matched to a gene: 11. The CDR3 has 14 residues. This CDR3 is CAWTTSGSAGEQFF. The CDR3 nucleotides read TGTGCCTGGACGACTAGCGGGAGCGCCGGTGAGCAGTTCTTC.

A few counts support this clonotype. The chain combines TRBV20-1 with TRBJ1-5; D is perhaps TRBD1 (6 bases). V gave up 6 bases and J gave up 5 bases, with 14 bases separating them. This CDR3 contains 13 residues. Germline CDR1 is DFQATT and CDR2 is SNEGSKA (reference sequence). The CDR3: CSATNRADQPQHF. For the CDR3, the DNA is TGCAGTGCGACGAACAGGGCCGATCAGCCCCAGCATTTT.

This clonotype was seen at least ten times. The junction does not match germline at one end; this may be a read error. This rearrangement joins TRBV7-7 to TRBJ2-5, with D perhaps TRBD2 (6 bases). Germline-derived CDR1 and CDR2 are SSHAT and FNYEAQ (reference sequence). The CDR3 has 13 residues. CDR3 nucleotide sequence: TGTGCTAGCAGCCGGGGGATTGGAGAGACCCAGTACTTC. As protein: CASSRGIGETQYF.

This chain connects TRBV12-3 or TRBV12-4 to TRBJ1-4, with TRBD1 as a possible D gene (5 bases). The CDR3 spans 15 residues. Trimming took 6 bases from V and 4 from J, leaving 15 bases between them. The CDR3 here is CASREEGSFNEKLFF. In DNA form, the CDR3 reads TGTGCCAGCAGGGAGGAGGGGTCCTTTAATGAAAAACTGTTTTTT.

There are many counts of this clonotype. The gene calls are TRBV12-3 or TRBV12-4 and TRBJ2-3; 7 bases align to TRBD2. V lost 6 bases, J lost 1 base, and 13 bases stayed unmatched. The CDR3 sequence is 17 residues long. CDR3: CASSAKLAQKRTDTQYF. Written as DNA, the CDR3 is TGTGCCAGCAGCGCGAAACTAGCGCAAAAGCGCACAGATACGCAGTATTTT.

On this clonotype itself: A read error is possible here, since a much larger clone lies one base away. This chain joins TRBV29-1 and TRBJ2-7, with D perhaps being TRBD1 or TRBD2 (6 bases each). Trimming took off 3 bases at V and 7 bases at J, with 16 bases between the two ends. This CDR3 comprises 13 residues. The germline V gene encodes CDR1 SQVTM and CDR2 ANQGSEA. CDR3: CSVDSRGDNEQYF. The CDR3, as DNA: TGCAGCGTTGACTCCCGCGGGGACAATGAGCAGTACTTC.

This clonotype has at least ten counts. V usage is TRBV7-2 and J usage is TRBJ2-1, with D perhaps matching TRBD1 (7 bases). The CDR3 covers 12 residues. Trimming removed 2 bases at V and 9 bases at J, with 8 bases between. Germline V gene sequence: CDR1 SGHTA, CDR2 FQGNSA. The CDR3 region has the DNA TGTGCCAGCAGCTTACAGGGGGGTGAGCAGTTCTTC. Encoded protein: CASSLQGGEQFF. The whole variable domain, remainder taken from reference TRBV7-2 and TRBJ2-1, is GAGVSQSPSNKVTEKGKDVELRCDPISGHTALYWYRQSLGQGLEFLIYFQGNSAPDKSGLPSDRFSAERTGGSVSTLTIQRTQQEDSAVYLCASSLQGGEQFFGPGTRLTVL.

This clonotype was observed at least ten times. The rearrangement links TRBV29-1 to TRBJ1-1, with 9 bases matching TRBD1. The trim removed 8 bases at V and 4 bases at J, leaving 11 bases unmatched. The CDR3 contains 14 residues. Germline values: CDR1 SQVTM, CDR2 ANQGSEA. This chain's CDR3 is CSTQDGQGFTEAFF. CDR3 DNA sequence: TGCAGCACCCAAGATGGACAGGGGTTCACTGAAGCTTTCTTT.

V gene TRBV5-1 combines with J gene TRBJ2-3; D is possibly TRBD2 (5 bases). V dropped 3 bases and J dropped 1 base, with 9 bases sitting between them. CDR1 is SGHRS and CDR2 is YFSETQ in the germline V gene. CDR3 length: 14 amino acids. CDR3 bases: TGCGCCAGCAGCTCTGTGGAGGGCACAGATACGCAGTATTTT. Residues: CASSSVEGTDTQYF.

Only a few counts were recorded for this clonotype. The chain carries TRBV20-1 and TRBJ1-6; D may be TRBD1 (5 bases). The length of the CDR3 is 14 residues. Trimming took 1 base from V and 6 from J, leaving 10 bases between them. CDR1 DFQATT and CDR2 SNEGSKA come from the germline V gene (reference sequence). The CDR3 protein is CSARVMGLNSPLHF. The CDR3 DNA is TGCAGTGCTAGAGTGATGGGGCTTAATTCACCCCTCCACTTT.